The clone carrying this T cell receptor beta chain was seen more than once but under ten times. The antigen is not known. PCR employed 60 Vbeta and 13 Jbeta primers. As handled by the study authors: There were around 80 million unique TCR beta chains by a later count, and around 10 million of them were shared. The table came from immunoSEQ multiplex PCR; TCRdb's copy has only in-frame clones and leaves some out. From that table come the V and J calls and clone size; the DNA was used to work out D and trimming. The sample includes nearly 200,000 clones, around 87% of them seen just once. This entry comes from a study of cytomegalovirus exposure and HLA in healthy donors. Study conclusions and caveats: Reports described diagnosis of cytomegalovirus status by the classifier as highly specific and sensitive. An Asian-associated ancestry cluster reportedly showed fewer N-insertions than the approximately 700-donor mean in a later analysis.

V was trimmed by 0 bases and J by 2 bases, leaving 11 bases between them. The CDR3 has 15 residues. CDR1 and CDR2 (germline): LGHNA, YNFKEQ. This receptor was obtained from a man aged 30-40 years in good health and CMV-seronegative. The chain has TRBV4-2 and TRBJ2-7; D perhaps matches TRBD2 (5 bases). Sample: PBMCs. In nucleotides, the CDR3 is TGTGCCAGCAGCCAAGATGACGGCGGGCCCTACGAGCAGTACTTC. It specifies CASSQDDGGPYEQYF.